This T cell receptor (beta chain) emerged from a study of blood T cell repertoires in COVID-19. For the study at large: Samples taken during acute and convalescent COVID-19 were collected in the United States, Italy and Spain. The analysed material was cDNA or gDNA that came from T cells, B-cell-depleted T cells, or PBMCs.

V lost 5 bases and J lost 7, with 8 bases in between. The CDR3 is 11 amino acids. Germline V lookup: CDR1 MDHEN, CDR2 SYDVKM. In the authors' methods: Amplified reference gene primers provided the basis for estimating nucleated cell counts. Libraries were prepared by immunoSEQ multiplex PCR; TCRdb keeps only in-frame clonotypes and omits some of them. The DNA was the basis for D and trimming; V, J and clone size are from that table. The sample carries fewer than 200,000 clones, roughly 88% recorded once. This sequence joins TRBV28 and TRBJ1-2, with no clear D. The sequenced sample consisted of PBMCs or T cells enriched from blood (not recorded which). This clonotype was sampled from a woman aged 18-29 years who had recovered from COVID-19. For the CDR3, the DNA is TGTGCCAGCAGTCCCCAAGCTGGCTACACCTTC. Its protein product is CASSPQAGYTF.